This T cell receptor (beta chain) comes out of a study of blood T cell repertoires in COVID-19. Study in general: Whether acute or convalescent, the COVID-19 samples came from the United States, Italy and Spain.

Using immunoSEQ multiplex PCR, the repertoire was profiled, and TCRdb retains in-frame clones only, with some absent. The sample lists roughly 90,000 clones, 75% to 90% occurring once. The CDR3 covers 14 residues. CDR1 LNHDA and CDR2 SQIVND come from the germline V gene (reference sequence). V was pared by 4 bases and J by 6 bases, with 16 bases between. Sample: peripheral blood. This receptor was obtained from a human donor with active COVID-19. The donor label of this sample is uncertain. V and J are TRBV19 and TRBJ2-7; the D is unclear. The CDR3 sequence is CASSNDGSGGEQYF. CDR3 nucleotides: TGTGCCAGTAGTAACGACGGCTCGGGTGGCGAGCAGTACTTC.